Listed here are 10 T cell receptor beta chains from one sample, sequenced in a study of radiotherapy plus CTLA-4 blockade in lung cancer. TCRdb keeps only in-frame clones here, not all; method: immunoSEQ multiplex PCR. The sample consists of about 45,000 clones, roughly 60% of them appearing once. The material was peripheral blood, obtained from a patient treated with radiotherapy plus ipilimumab. These receptors came from a human donor with non-small cell lung cancer who had a partial response to radiotherapy plus ipilimumab.

The genes are TRBV19 and TRBJ2-6; the D gene is possibly TRBD1 (7 bases). V was shortened by 9 bases and J by 2 bases, with 20 bases between the two germline ends. The germline CDR1 and CDR2 sequences are LNHDA and SQIVND (reference sequence). This CDR3 region has 17 residues. The CDR3 is CASARAGGFPGANVLTF. The DNA of the CDR3 is TGTGCCAGCGCCAGGGCAGGGGGGTTTCCTGGGGCCAACGTCCTGACTTTC.

This clone was seen ten or more times. The chain links TRBV19 to TRBJ2-1, with D perhaps TRBD2 (5 bases). Looked up from germline, CDR1 is LNHDA and CDR2 is SQIVND (reference sequence). With 4 bases removed from V and 4 bases from J, the gap between germline ends came to 8 bases. CDR3 length: 13 amino acids. CDR3 in amino acids: CASSTEGYNEQFF. The CDR3 DNA reads TGTGCCAGTAGTACCGAGGGTTACAATGAGCAGTTCTTC.

CDR3 coding DNA: TGTGCCAGCAGTGTGTCGAGCGGGTCAGGAGGGCCAGAGACCCAGTACTTC. This encodes CASSVSSGSGGPETQYF. V and J are TRBV2 and TRBJ2-5; the D gene is possibly TRBD2 (6 bases). The CDR3 has 17 residues. Germline CDR1 reads SNHLY; CDR2 reads FYNNEI. Deletions cut 4 bases from V and 4 bases from J, with 22 bases between.

CDR3 bases: TGTGCCAGCAGCCTCAGCTGGCACGGGGGAGACTATGGCTACACCTTC. Residues: CASSLSWHGGDYGYTF. V and J are TRBV27 and TRBJ1-2, with a tentative D call TRBD1 (5 bases). Germline V gene lookup returns CDR1 MNHEY and CDR2 SMNVEV (reference sequence). This CDR3 is built from 16 residues. V was shortened by 6 bases and J by 3 bases, with 20 bases between the two germline ends.

This clone occurred a few times. The gene calls are TRBV11-2 and TRBJ2-3; 9 bases are shared with TRBD2. After removal of 5 bases from V and 3 bases from J, the junction contained 3 bases not matched to a gene. Per the germline V gene, CDR1 is SGHAT and CDR2 is FQNNGV. This CDR3 comprises 14 residues. The CDR3: CASSAGGPTDTQYF. The CDR3 region has the DNA TGTGCCAGCAGCGCGGGGGGGCCTACAGATACGCAGTATTTT.

The chain couples TRBV7-9 to TRBJ2-1, with 7 bases identical to TRBD1. CDR3 length equals 16 residues. Germline CDR1 reads SEHNR; CDR2 reads FQNEAQ (reference sequence). Trimming at V came to 5 bases and at J to 0 bases, leaving 7 bases not matched to a gene. The CDR3 DNA sequence: TGTGCCAGCAGCACACTTAGACAGGGCTCCTACAATGAGCAGTTCTTC. Its protein product is CASSTLRQGSYNEQFF.

This chain links TRBV18 with TRBJ2-7; D gene unclear. Trimming took 2 bases from V and 7 from J, leaving 9 bases between them. Germline V gene lookup returns CDR1 KGHSH and CDR2 LQKENI. CDR3 length: 12 residues. The CDR3 region is CASSPGSREQYF. CDR3 DNA sequence: TGTGCCAGCTCACCAGGGTCCAGGGAGCAGTACTTC.

This clone was detected a few times. The V and J genes are TRBV18 and TRBJ1-3; TRBD1 aligns across 9 bases. Per the germline V gene, CDR1 is KGHSH and CDR2 is LQKENI. The CDR3 is made up of 14 amino acids. V shed 4 bases, J shed 7 bases, and the junction held 5 bases outside the gene matches. The CDR3 sequence: CASSLGQGLNTIYF. DNA of the CDR3: TGTGCCAGCTCACTGGGACAGGGCTTGAACACCATATATTTT.

This clone turned up a few times. V and J are TRBV19 and TRBJ1-2; TRBD1 matches 9 bases. The V gene end was trimmed by 8 bases and the J gene end by 11 bases; junction bases not matched to a gene: 15. This CDR3 contains 14 residues. Germline CDR1 is LNHDA and CDR2 is SQIVND (reference sequence). The CDR3 here is CASGHRGREERYTF. The CDR3 bases are TGTGCCAGTGGCCACAGGGGGCGCGAGGAACGGTACACCTTC.

As for this clone: Additional DNA sequences in this sample encode the identical CDR3. The chain carries TRBV4-3 and TRBJ2-7; perhaps TRBD2 as D (5 bases). Per germline, CDR1 LGHNA and CDR2 YSLEER. This CDR3 is 13 amino acids long. Trimming cost V 0 bases and J 3 bases, with 6 bases left between them. The CDR3 DNA sequence: TGCGCCAGCAGCCAAGATCGGGGCTACGAGCAGTACTTC. Its translation is CASSQDRGYEQYF.